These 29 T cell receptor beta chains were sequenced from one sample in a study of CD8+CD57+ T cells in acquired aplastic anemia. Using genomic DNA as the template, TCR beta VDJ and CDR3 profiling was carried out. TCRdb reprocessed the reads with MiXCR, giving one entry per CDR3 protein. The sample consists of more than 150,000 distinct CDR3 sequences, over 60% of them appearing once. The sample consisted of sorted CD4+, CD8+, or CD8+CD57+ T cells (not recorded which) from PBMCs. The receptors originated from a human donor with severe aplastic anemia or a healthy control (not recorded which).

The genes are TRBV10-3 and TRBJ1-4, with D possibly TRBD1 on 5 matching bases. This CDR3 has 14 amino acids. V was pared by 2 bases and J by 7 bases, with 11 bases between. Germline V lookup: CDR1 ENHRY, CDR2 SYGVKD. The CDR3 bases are TGTGCCATCAGTGAGGGCAGGGAGGTTGAAAAACTGTTTTTT. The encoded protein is CAISEGREVEKLFF.

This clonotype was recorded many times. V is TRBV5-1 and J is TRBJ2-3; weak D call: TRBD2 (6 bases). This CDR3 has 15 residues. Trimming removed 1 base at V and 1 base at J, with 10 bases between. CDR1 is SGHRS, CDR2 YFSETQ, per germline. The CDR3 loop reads CASSLRAGRTDTQYF. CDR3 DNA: TGCGCCAGCAGCTTGCGAGCGGGCCGCACAGATACGCAGTATTTT.

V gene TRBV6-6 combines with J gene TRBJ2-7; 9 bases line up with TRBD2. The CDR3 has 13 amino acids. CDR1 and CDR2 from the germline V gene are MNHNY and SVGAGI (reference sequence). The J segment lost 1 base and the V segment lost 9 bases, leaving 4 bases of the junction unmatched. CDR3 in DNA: TGTGCCAGTGCTAGCGGGGTATCCTACGAGCAGTACTTC. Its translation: CASASGVSYEQYF.

The CDR3 bases are TGCAGTGCTACCCTTCACCGGGAGCCATCCTACGAGCAGTACTTC. Translated: CSATLHREPSYEQYF. The chain has TRBV20-1 and TRBJ2-7, with D tentatively TRBD2 (6 bases). V gave up 4 bases and J gave up 1 base, with 17 bases separating them. Germline V CDR1 and CDR2: DFQATT, SNEGSKA (reference sequence). This CDR3 is 15 amino acids long.

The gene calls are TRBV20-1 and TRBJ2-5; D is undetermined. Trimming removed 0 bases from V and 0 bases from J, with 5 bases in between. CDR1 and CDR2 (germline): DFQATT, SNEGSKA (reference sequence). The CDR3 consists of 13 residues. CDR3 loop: CSARDRHQETQYF. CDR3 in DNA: TGCAGTGCTAGAGATCGGCACCAAGAGACCCAGTACTTC.

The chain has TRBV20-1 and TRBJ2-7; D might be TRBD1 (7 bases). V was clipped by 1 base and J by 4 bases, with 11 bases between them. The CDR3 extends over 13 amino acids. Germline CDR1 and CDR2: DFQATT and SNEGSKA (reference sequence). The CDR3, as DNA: TGCAGTGCTAGAGTGCCAGGGGGGTACGAGCAGTACTTC. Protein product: CSARVPGGYEQYF.

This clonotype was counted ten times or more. CDR3 nucleotide sequence: TGTGCCAGCAGTTACGATAGGGAAATCTCTGGGGCCAACGTCCTGACTTTC. It yields the protein CASSYDREISGANVLTF. The gene calls are TRBV6-5 and TRBJ2-6; no clear D. V lost 2 bases and J 0 bases, leaving 11 bases between the germline ends. This CDR3 has 17 amino acids. Germline V gene lookup returns CDR1 MNHEY and CDR2 SVGAGI.

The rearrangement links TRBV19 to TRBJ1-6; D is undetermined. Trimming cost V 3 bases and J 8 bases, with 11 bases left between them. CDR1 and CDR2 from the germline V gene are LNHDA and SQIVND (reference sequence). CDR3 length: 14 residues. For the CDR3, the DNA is TGTGCCAGTAGTATGGACGTAACTTATTCACCCCTCCACTTT. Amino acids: CASSMDVTYSPLHF.

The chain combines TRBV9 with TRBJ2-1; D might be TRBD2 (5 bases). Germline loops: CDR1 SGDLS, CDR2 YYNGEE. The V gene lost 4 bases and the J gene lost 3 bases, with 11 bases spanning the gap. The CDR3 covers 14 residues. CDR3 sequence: CASSPGGDYNEQFF. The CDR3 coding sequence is TGTGCCAGCAGCCCTGGAGGAGACTACAATGAGCAGTTCTTC. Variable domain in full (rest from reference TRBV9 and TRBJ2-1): DSGVTQTPKHLITATGQRVTLRCSPRSGDLSVYWYQQSLDQGLQFLIQYYNGEERAKGNILERFSAQQFPDLHSELNLSSLELGDSALYFCASSPGGDYNEQFFGPGTRLTVL.

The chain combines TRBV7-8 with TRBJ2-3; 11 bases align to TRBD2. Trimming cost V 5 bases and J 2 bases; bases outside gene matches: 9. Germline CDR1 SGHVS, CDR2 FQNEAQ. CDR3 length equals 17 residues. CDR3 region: CASSPRVAGGTTDTQYF. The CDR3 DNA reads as TGTGCCAGCAGCCCCCGGGTAGCGGGGGGGACCACAGATACGCAGTATTTT.

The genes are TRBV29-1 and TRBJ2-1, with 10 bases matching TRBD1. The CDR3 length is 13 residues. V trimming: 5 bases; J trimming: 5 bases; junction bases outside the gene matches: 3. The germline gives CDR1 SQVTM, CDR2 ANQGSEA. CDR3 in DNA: TGCAGCGTTTGGGGGACAGGGGACAATGAGCAGTTCTTC. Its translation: CSVWGTGDNEQFF.

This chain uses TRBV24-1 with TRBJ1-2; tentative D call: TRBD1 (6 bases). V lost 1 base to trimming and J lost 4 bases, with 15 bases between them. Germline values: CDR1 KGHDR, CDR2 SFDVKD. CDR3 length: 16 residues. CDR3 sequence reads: CATSDLWDNSIYGYTF. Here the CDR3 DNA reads TGTGCCACCAGTGATTTATGGGACAACTCGATCTATGGCTACACCTTC.

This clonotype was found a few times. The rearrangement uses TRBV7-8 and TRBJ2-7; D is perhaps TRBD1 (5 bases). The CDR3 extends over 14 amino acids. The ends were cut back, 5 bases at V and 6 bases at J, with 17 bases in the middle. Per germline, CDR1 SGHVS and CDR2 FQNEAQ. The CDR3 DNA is TGTGCCAGCAGCCTAACCGGACAACACGGCGAGCAGTACTTC. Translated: CASSLTGQHGEQYF.

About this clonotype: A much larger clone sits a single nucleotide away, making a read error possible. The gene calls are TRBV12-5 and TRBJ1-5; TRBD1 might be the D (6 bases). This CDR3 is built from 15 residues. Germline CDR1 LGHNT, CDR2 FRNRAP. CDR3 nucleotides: TGTGCTAGTGGCACCACAGGGTGGAGCAGTCAGCCCCAGCATTTT. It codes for CASGTTGWSSQPQHF.

The CDR3 spells CASSGGDGYTF. The CDR3 nucleotides are TGTGCCAGCAGCGGGGGGGACGGCTACACCTTC. The chain combines TRBV9 with TRBJ1-2; D is possibly TRBD1 (5 bases). There are 11 residues in the CDR3. V lost 3 bases to trimming and J lost 8 bases, with 8 bases between them. Germline V lookup: CDR1 SGDLS, CDR2 YYNGEE.

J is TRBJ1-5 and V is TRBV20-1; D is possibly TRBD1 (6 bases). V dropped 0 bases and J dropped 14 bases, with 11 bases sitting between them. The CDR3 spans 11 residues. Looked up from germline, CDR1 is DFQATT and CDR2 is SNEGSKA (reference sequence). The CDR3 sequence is CSARDRGHEHF. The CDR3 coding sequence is TGCAGTGCTAGAGATCGGGGGCACGAGCATTTT.

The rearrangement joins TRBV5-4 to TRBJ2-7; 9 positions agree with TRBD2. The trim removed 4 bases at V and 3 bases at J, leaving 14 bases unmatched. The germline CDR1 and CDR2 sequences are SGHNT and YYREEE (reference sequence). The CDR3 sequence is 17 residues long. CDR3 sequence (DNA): TGTGCCAGCAGCACCCCCGAGACTAGCGGAACAATCTACGAGCAGTACTTC. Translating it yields CASSTPETSGTIYEQYF. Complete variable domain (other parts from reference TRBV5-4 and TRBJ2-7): ETGVTQSPTHLIKTRGQQVTLRCSSQSGHNTVSWYQQALGQGPQFIFQYYREEENGRGNFPPRFSGLQFPNYSSELNVNALELDDSALYLCASSTPETSGTIYEQYFGPGTRLTVT.

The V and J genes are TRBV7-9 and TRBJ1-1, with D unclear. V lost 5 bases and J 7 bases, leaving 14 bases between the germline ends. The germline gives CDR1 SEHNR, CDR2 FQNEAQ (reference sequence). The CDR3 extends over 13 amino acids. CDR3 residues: CASSVGQYGEAFF. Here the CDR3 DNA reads TGTGCCAGCAGCGTAGGGCAATACGGTGAAGCTTTCTTT.

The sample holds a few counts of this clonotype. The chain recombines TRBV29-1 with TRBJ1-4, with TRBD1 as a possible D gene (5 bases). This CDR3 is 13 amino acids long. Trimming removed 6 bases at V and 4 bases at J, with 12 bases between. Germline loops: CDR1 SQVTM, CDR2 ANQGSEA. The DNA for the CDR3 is TGCAGCGTCTATCGGGACGATAATGAAAAACTGTTTTTT. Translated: CSVYRDDNEKLFF.

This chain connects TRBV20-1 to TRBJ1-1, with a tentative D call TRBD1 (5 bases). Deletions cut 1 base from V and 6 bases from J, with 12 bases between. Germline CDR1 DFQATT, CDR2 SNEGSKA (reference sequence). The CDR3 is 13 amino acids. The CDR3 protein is CSARGAGRAEAFF. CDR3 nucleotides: TGCAGTGCTAGAGGGGCAGGGAGGGCTGAAGCTTTCTTT.

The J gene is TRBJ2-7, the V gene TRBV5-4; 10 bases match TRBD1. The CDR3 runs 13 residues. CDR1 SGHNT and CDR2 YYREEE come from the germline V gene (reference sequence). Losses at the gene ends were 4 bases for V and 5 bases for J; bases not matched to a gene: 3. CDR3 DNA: TGTGCCAGCAGCCAGGGGACAGGGGACGAGCAGTACTTC. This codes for CASSQGTGDEQYF.

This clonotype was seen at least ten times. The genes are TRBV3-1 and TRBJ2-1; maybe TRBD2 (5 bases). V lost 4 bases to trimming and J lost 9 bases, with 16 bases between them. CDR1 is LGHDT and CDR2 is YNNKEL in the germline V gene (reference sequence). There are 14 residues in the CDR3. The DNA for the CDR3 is TGTGCCAGCAGCCTAAGGCCCGGGGTGGGTGAGCAGTTCTTC. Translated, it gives CASSLRPGVGEQFF.

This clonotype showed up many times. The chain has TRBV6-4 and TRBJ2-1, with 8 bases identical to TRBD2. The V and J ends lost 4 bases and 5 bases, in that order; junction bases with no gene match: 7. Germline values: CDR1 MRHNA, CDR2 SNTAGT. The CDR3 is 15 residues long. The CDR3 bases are TGTGCCAGCAGTGTGGCGGGGGGAACCAACAATGAGCAGTTCTTC. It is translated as CASSVAGGTNNEQFF.

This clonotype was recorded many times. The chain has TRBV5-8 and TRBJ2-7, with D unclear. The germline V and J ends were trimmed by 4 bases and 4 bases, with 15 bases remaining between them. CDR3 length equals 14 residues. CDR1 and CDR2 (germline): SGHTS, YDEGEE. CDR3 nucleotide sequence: TGTGCCAGCAGCCCCGGCCACATAAAATACGAGCAGTACTTC. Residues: CASSPGHIKYEQYF.

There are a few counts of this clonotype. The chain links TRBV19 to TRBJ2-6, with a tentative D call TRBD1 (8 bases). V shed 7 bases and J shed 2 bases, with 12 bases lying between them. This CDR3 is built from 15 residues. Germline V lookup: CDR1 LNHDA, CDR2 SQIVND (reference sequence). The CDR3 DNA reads TGTGCCAGTAACAGGGGGGGACCTGGGGCCAACGTCCTGACTTTC. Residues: CASNRGGPGANVLTF.

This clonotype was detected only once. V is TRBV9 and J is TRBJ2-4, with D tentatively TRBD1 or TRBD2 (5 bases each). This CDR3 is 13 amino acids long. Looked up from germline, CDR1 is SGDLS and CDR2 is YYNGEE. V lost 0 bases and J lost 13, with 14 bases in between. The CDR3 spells CASSVALGEGQYF. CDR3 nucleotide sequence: TGTGCCAGCAGCGTAGCTCTGGGGGAAGGACAGTACTTC.

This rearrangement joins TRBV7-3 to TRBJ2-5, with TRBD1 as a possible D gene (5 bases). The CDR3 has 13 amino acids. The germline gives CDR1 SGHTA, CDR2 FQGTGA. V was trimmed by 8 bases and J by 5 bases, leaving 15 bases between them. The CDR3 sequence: CASASQGLETQYF. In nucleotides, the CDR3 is TGTGCCAGCGCCAGCCAGGGTTTGGAGACCCAGTACTTC.

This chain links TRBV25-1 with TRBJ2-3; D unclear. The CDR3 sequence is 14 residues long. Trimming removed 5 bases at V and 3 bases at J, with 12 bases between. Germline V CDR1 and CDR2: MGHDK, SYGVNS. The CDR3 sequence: CASSPATETDTQYF. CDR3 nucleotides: TGTGCCAGCAGTCCAGCAACAGAGACAGATACGCAGTATTTT.

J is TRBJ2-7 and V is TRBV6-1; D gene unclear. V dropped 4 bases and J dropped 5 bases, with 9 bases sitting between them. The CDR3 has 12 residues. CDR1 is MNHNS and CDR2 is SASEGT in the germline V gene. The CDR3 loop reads CASSVVGNEQYF. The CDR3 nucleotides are TGTGCCAGCAGTGTTGTAGGGAACGAGCAGTACTTC.